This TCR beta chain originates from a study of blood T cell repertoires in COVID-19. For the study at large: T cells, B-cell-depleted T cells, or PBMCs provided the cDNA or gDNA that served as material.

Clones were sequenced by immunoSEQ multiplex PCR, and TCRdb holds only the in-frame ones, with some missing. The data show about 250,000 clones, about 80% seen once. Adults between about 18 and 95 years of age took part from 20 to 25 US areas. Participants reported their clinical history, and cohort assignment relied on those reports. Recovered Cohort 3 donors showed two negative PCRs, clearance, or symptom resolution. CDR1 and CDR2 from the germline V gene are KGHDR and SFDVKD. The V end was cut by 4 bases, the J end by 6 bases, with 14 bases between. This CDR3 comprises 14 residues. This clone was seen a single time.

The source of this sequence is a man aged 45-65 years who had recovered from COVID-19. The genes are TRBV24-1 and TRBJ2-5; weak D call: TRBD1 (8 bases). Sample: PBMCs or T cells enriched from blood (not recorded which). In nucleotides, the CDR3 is TGTGCCACCAGTGAGGACAGGGAGGGGCAGACCCAGTACTTC. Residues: CATSEDREGQTQYF.